In this sample, the clone carrying this T cell receptor (beta chain) turned up a few times. Its matching antigen is unknown. This sample stems from a study of T cell responses to AZD1222 COVID-19 vaccine. Clones were sequenced by immunoSEQ multiplex PCR, and TCRdb holds only the in-frame ones, with some missing. The sample records under 150,000 clones, roughly 92% being singletons. Study findings and constraints: The donor cohort was predominantly white British with a female majority, and clonal diversity may have been underestimated. Unmutated variant regions are reportedly targeted by nearly half of spike-specific TCRs.

Germline V CDR1 and CDR2: LNHNV, YYDKDF (reference sequence). The CDR3 covers 16 residues. V was pared by 0 bases and J by 1 base, with 10 bases between. The chain combines TRBV15 with TRBJ1-3, with D perhaps TRBD1 (6 bases). The sample consisted of peripheral blood, taken 28 days after the second AZD1222 dose. This TCR came from an adult who received the AZD1222 COVID-19 vaccine. CDR3 region: CATSRDRGASGNTIYF. CDR3 DNA sequence: TGTGCCACCAGCAGAGATCGGGGGGCATCTGGAAACACCATATATTTT.